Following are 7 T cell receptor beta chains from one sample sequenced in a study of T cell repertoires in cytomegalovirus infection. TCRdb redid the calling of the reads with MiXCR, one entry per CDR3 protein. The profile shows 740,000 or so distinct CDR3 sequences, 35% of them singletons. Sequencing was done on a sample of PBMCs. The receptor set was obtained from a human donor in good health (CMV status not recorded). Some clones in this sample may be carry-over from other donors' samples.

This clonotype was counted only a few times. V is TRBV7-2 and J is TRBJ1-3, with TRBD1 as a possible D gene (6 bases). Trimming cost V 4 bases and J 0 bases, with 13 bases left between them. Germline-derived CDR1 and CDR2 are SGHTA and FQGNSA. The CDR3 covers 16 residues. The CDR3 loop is CASSSDSRSSGNTIYF. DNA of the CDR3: TGTGCCAGCAGCTCGGACAGCAGAAGCTCTGGAAACACCATATATTTT.

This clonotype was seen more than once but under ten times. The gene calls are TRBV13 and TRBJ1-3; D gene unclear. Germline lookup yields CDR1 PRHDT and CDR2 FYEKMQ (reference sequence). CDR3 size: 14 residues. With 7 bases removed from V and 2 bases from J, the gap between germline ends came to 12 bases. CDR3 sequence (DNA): TGTGCCAGCACCGAAGACTCGACTGGAAACACCATATATTTT. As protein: CASTEDSTGNTIYF.

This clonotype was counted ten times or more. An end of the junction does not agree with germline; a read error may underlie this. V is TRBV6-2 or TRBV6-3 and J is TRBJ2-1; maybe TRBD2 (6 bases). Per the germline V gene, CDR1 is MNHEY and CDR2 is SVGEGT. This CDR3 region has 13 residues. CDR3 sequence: CASSSGPGLKVVF. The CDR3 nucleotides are TGTGCCAGCAGCTCCGGACCGGGACTTAAGGTAGTCTTC.

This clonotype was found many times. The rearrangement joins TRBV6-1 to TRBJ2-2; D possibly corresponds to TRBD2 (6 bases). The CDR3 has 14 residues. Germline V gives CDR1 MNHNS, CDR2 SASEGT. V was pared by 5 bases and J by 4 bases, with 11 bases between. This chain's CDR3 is CASSPLAVTGELFF. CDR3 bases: TGTGCCAGCAGTCCACTAGCAGTCACCGGGGAGCTGTTTTTT.

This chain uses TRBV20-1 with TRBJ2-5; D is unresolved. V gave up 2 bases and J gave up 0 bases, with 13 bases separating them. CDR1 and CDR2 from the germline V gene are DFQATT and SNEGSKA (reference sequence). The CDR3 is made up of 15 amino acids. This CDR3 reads CSARLYEQDQETQYF. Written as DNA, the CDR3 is TGCAGTGCTAGATTATATGAACAAGACCAAGAGACCCAGTACTTC.

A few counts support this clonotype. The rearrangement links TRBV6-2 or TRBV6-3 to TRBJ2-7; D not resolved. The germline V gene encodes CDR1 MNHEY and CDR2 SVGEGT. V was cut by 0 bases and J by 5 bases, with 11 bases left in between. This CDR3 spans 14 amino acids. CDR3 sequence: CASSYSKKSHEQYF. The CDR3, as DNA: TGTGCCAGCAGTTACTCCAAAAAATCGCACGAGCAGTACTTC.

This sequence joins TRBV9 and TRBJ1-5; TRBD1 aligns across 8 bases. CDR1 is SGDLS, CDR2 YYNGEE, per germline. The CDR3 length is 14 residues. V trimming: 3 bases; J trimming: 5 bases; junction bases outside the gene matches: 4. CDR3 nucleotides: TGTGCCAGCAGCGCAGGGGGCTTAGATCAGCCCCAGCATTTT. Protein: CASSAGGLDQPQHF.